The rows below give T cell receptor beta chains drawn from one sample of a study of cytomegalovirus exposure and HLA in healthy donors. Repertoires were generated with immunoSEQ multiplex PCR, while TCRdb's copy carries only in-frame clones and drops some. In total, the table holds approximately 42,000 clones. Sequencing was carried out using PBMCs. These receptors originate from a male donor in good health and CMV-seronegative. Both conserved end residues are part of each CDR3. Fields, in order: D gene, J gene, V gene, CDR3 length, CDR3 DNA, CDR3 protein. D genes are given only for firm matches.

TRBD1	TRBJ2-5	TRBV5-1	14	TGCGCCAGCAATTGGGGGACAGGAACAGAGACCCAGTACTTC	CASNWGTGTETQYF
.	TRBJ1-1	TRBV27	14	TGTGCCAGCAGTTTATTAGGGGAGAACACTGAAGCTTTCTTT	CASSLLGENTEAFF
.	TRBJ1-2	TRBV19	11	TGTGCCAGTAGTACAGGGTATGGCTACACCTTC	CASSTGYGYTF
.	TRBJ2-4	TRBV20-1	11	TGCAGTGCTAGGGACTCCGACATTCAGTACTTC	CSARDSDIQYF
TRBD2	TRBJ2-1	TRBV27	15	TGTGCCAGCAGTTTAGCGGGAGGGCCGGGATATGAGCAGTTCTTC	CASSLAGGPGYEQFF
TRBD1	TRBJ2-6	TRBV28	16	TGTGCCAGCAGCGCACCCCAGGGGGCTGGGGCCAACGTCCTGACTTTC	CASSAPQGAGANVLTF
TRBD2	TRBJ2-3	TRBV5-1	16	TGCGCCAGCAGCCTCCAGCGGGAGTTCGCCACAGATACGCAGTATTTT	CASSLQREFATDTQYF
.	TRBJ1-1	TRBV5-1	15	TGCGCCAGCAGCTTGATTTACGGACAGAACACTGAAGCTTTCTTT	CASSLIYGQNTEAFF
.	TRBJ2-7	TRBV5-1	14	TGCGCCAGCAGCTTGGCTGCGGGAAGATACGAGCAGTACTTC	CASSLAAGRYEQYF
TRBD1	TRBJ2-2	TRBV28	14	TGTGCCAGCAGTCCACACAGGGGACCCGGGGAGCTGTTTTTT	CASSPHRGPGELFF
.	TRBJ1-1	TRBV7-9	14	TGTGCCACCCGCTCCGGGTCGTCTAACACTGAAGCTTTCTTT	CATRSGSSNTEAFF
.	TRBJ2-3	TRBV19	14	TGTGCCAGTAGTAAAGGACAGAACACAGATACGCAGTATTTT	CASSKGQNTDTQYF
.	TRBJ2-6	TRBV19	13	TGTGCCTCGAGTGAATCTGGGGCCAACGTCCTGACTTTC	CASSESGANVLTF
.	TRBJ2-2	TRBV30	14	TGTGCCTGGAGTGCGGGGTTAACCACCGGGGAGCTGTTTTTT	CAWSAGLTTGELFF
TRBD1	TRBJ2-3	TRBV6-5	15	TGTGCCAGCAGTGCCACAGGGGGGAGGTCAGATACGCAGTATTTT	CASSATGGRSDTQYF
.	TRBJ2-7	TRBV11-3	13	TGTGCCAGCAGCAGGGGTAACTCCTACGAGCAGTACTTC	CASSRGNSYEQYF
.	TRBJ2-2	TRBV7-3	14	TGTGCCAGCGGAATGGGAGCCCCCACCGGGGAGCTGTTTTTT	CASGMGAPTGELFF
TRBD2	TRBJ2-3	TRBV7-3	15	TGTGCCAGCAGAGCGGGGCTAGCGGGCACAGATACGCAGTATTTT	CASRAGLAGTDTQYF
.	TRBJ2-2	TRBV2	12	TGTGCCAGCATGGGCAGTCTCGGGGAGCTGTTTTTT	CASMGSLGELFF
.	TRBJ2-1	TRBV10-3	19	TGTGCCATCAGTGAGCGGCCAGGGTGGAATAGGGGCTCCTACAATGAGCAGTTCTTC	CAISERPGWNRGSYNEQFF
.	TRBJ2-5	TRBV25-1	14	TGTGCCAGCAGTGATCCTGGGGGCGCGGAGACCCAGTACTTC	CASSDPGGAETQYF
TRBD1	TRBJ2-7	TRBV5-4	14	TGTGCCAGCAGTTATCGGACAGGGGGCACCGAGCAGTACTTC	CASSYRTGGTEQYF
TRBD2	TRBJ2-3	TRBV7-9	17	TGTGCCAGCTTACGAGGGTCGGCGGGAGGGCCCACAGATACGCAGTATTTT	CASLRGSAGGPTDTQYF
.	TRBJ2-3	TRBV10-3	15	TGTGCCATCAGGGAGGGACTTAGCAATACAGATACGCAGTATTTT	CAIREGLSNTDTQYF
TRBD2	TRBJ2-1	TRBV13	16	TGTGCCAGCAGCGCTAGCGGGAGGGCCAACGGCAATGAGCAGTTCTTC	CASSASGRANGNEQFF
.	TRBJ1-1	TRBV14	13	TGTGCCAGCAGCCGGGGGGGGCAGACTGAAGCTTTCTTT	CASSRGGQTEAFF
.	TRBJ1-5	TRBV6-1	13	TGTGCCAGCAGTGCAGAGCAGGGCCAGCCCCAGCATTTT	CASSAEQGQPQHF
.	TRBJ2-1	TRBV28	16	TGTGCCAGCAGGTCCTCTACAGGGATCGCCTACAATGAGCAGTTCTTC	CASRSSTGIAYNEQFF
.	TRBJ2-7	TRBV7-9	14	TGTGCCAGCAGCTCCTGGACAGTCTCCTACGAGCAGTACTTC	CASSSWTVSYEQYF
.	TRBJ1-2	TRBV15	14	TGTGCCACCAGCAGAGGCGGGGATAACTATGGCTACACCTTC	CATSRGGDNYGYTF
.	TRBJ2-5	TRBV18	11	TGTGCCAGCTCACCAACACAGACCCAGTACTTC	CASSPTQTQYF
.	TRBJ1-2	TRBV30	14	TGTGCCTGGAGTCGTACCGGGGGGGCGAGGGGCTACACCTTC	CAWSRTGGARGYTF
.	TRBJ2-3	TRBV6-5	10	TGTGCCCCGGGGGCAGATACGCAGTATTTT	CAPGADTQYF
.	TRBJ2-2	TRBV11-3	13	TGTGCCAGCAGCTTATCCAGAAGCGGGGAGCTGTTTTTT	CASSLSRSGELFF
TRBD2	TRBJ2-7	TRBV7-2	17	TGTGCCAGCAGCTTCCCGGGACTAGCGGGAGCGCGGTACGAGCAGTACTTC	CASSFPGLAGARYEQYF
.	TRBJ1-5	TRBV4-1	16	TGCGCCAGCAGCTGGGCGGGGACGGGGCTCAATCAGCCCCAGCATTTT	CASSWAGTGLNQPQHF
.	TRBJ1-5	TRBV21-1	18	TGTGCCAGCACCATGGGACAGGGAACAGAGAGGTACAATCAGCCCCAGCATTTT	CASTMGQGTERYNQPQHF
.	TRBJ1-4	TRBV6-5	13	TGTGCCAGCTTCACCGTTGGGGAGGAAAAACTGTTTTTT	CASFTVGEEKLFF
.	TRBJ2-1	TRBV11-1	15	TGTGCCAGCAGCTTAGAGGCGGAAGCCTACAATGAGCAGTTCTTC	CASSLEAEAYNEQFF
TRBD1	TRBJ1-5	TRBV15	14	TGTGCCACCAGCAGAGGACAGGGGGATCAGCCCCAGCATTTT	CATSRGQGDQPQHF
.	TRBJ2-1	TRBV18	13	TGTGCCAGCTCACCCCCCCCAGGTGATGAGCAGTTCTTC	CASSPPPGDEQFF
TRBD2	TRBJ2-5	TRBV5-1	15	TGCGCCAGCAGCTTGGCTAGCGGGAGACAAGAGACCCAGTACTTC	CASSLASGRQETQYF
.	TRBJ2-1	TRBV10-3	14	TGTGCCATGGCAGCTGCACCCAGGGCCGATGAGCAGTTCTTC	CAMAAAPRADEQFF
.	TRBJ1-2	TRBV2	12	TGTGCCAGCAGATACAGGCTCGATGGCTACACCTTC	CASRYRLDGYTF
TRBD1	TRBJ2-3	TRBV6-6	15	TGTGCCAGCGTAGACCGGGACAGGGGGACAGATACGCAGTATTTT	CASVDRDRGTDTQYF
TRBD1	TRBJ1-1	TRBV7-9	15	TGTGCCAGCAGCTTAAGGGGACAGGGAGCGACTGAAGCTTTCTTT	CASSLRGQGATEAFF
TRBD1	TRBJ1-4	TRBV30	14	TGTGCCTGGAGGACAGGGGTAACTAATGAAAAACTGTTTTTT	CAWRTGVTNEKLFF
TRBD2	TRBJ2-7	TRBV10-3	13	TGTGCCATCAACCCGGGACTAGCGGGAGATAAGTACTTC	CAINPGLAGDKYF